The text below deals with one T cell receptor (beta chain). The antigen remains unidentified. TCRdb fed the 5' RACE reads into MiXCR, producing one record per CDR3 protein. The sample has 210,000 or so distinct CDR3 sequences, roughly 27% seen once. The data belong to a study of T-cell memory formation after mild COVID-19. V was trimmed by 5 bases and J by 1 base, leaving 14 bases between them. Germline V lookup: CDR1 PRHDT, CDR2 FYEKMQ (reference sequence). This CDR3 region has 16 residues. General study findings and limits: Largely, contracting CD4+ clones fell within CM and EM, and contracting CD8+ clones within EMRA.

The sample consisted of PBMCs or a T cell subset sorted from them (not recorded which). This TCR came from an adult woman who had mild COVID-19 (a few samples of this study predate the infection). Cell type and time point are not known. The V and J genes are TRBV13 and TRBJ2-2, with D perhaps given as TRBD1 or TRBD2 (6 bases each). Written as DNA, the CDR3 is TGTGCCAGCAGCGAGAGGGGGGCCTTGAACACCGGGGAGCTGTTTTTT. It yields the protein CASSERGALNTGELFF.